One and the same sample provided the 29 T cell receptor beta chains below, sequenced in a study of tumor-infiltrating lymphocytes in primary liver carcinoma. The study extracted blood RNA from unsorted whole blood and also extracted germline DNA. Reverse transcription of about 500 ng total RNA with a constant-region primer produced TCR beta cDNA. Libraries of TCR beta came from three nested multiplex PCR rounds with slightly modified ARM-PCR. With TRBV1-TRBV30 forward primers and a C-beta reverse primer, the first two PCR rounds were run for approximately 9 cycles each. In TCRdb, the multiplex PCR reads were re-called with MiXCR into one record per CDR3 protein. The repertoire has approximately 300,000 distinct CDR3 sequences, 60% to 80% of them found once; the top ten carry approximately 9%. Source material: peripheral blood. Every receptor here comes from a man aged 35-49 years with primary liver carcinoma and hepatitis B virus infection.

As to this clonotype: This could be a read error, since a much larger clone is one nucleotide away. The chain carries TRBV6-2 or TRBV6-3 and TRBJ2-1; no clear D gene. The CDR3 length is 12 residues. V was cut by 11 bases and J by 7 bases, with 15 bases left in between. CDR1 is MNHEY and CDR2 is SVGEGT in the germline V gene. The CDR3 DNA is TGTGCCGGCTCGGCGTGGGAAAATGAGCAGTTCTTC. This gives the protein CAGSAWENEQFF.

The chain is built from TRBV5-5 and TRBJ2-5; a possible D gene is TRBD2 (6 bases). Trimming left V 6 bases short and J 4 bases short, with 16 bases between. This CDR3 comprises 14 residues. The germline V gene encodes CDR1 SGHKS and CDR2 YYEKEE (reference sequence). The CDR3: CASNSKTRGETQYF. CDR3 bases: TGTGCCAGCAACTCGAAGACTAGAGGAGAGACCCAGTACTTC.

A note on this clonotype: The conserved phenylalanine or tryptophan is not found at the CDR3 terminus, so this likely reflects a read error. V and J are TRBV7-9 and TRBJ2-7, with a weak D call TRBD2 (5 bases). CDR1 is SEHNR, CDR2 FQNEAQ, per germline (reference sequence). The CDR3 covers 14 residues. Trimming shortened V by 3 bases and J by 5 bases, and 14 bases separated the two germline ends. This CDR3 is CASSFTAGLHEQYL. The CDR3 nucleotides read TGTGCCAGCAGCTTCACTGCGGGCCTCCACGAGCAGTACCTC.

Ten or more counts support this clonotype. This sequence joins TRBV11-1 and TRBJ2-7; perhaps TRBD1 as D (5 bases). The CDR3 sequence is 17 residues long. Germline-derived CDR1 and CDR2 are SGHAT and FQDESV (reference sequence). Trimming removed 1 base at V and 0 bases at J, with 16 bases between. CDR3 nucleotides: TGTGCCAGCAGCTTAGTCACAGGAGCCTCGAGCTCCTACGAGCAGTACTTC. It codes for CASSLVTGASSSYEQYF.

Comments on this clonotype: One end of the junction varies from germline; a read error may be responsible. The chain is built from TRBV6-1 and TRBJ2-5, with TRBD2 identical over 8 bases. Germline V gives CDR1 MNHNS, CDR2 SASEGT. The CDR3 spans 15 residues. The chain's CDR3 is CASSETLRRGETQYF. In nucleotides, the CDR3 is TGTGCCAGCAGTGAAACGCTCAGGCGGGGGGAGACTCAGTACTTC.

Of note for this clonotype: The conserved final phenylalanine or tryptophan is absent from the CDR3, which likely points to a read error. The chain recombines TRBV11-2 with TRBJ2-2; D is unresolved. Germline V CDR1 and CDR2: SGHAT, FQNNGV. The CDR3 totals 14 residues. Trimming removed 5 bases at V and 5 bases at J, with 12 bases between. This CDR3 is CASSPSTDTGELFS. The CDR3 DNA reads as TGTGCCAGCAGCCCTTCGACGGATACCGGGGAGCTGTTTTCT.

This chain connects TRBV5-1 to TRBJ1-1, with D possibly TRBD1 on 5 matching bases. The CDR3 is 13 residues long. The germline V gene encodes CDR1 SGHRS and CDR2 YFSETQ. The ends were cut back, 4 bases at V and 5 bases at J, with 12 bases in the middle. The CDR3 DNA sequence: TGCGCCAGCAGCACTGACCCAGGGACTGAAGCTTTCTTT. It yields the protein CASSTDPGTEAFF.

This clonotype was seen ten or more times. The chain employs TRBV29-1 and TRBJ2-3, with D possibly matching TRBD1 (5 bases). CDR3 size: 12 residues. The germline CDR1 and CDR2 sequences are SQVTM and ANQGSEA. V lost 3 bases and J lost 2, with 6 bases in between. As DNA, the CDR3 is TGCAGCGTTGACAGGGACACAGATACGCAGTATTTT. This codes for CSVDRDTDTQYF.

The chain carries TRBV14 and TRBJ1-4; TRBD1 is a possible D gene (5 bases). The CDR3 loop spans 16 amino acids. Germline CDR1 reads SGHDN; CDR2 reads FVKESK. V was shortened by 4 bases and J by 3 bases, with 15 bases between the two germline ends. The CDR3 reads CASSPMAGLANEKLFF. The CDR3 region has the DNA TGTGCCAGCAGCCCGATGGCGGGACTCGCTAATGAAAAACTGTTTTTT.

On this clonotype itself: This is likely a read error, given that the CDR3 carries no conserved phenylalanine or tryptophan at its end. The V call is TRBV19, the J call TRBJ2-3; D is ambiguous. CDR1 and CDR2 from the germline V gene are LNHDA and SQIVND (reference sequence). CDR3 size: 13 residues. CDR3 in DNA: TGTGCAAGTAGTATGGCATGGACAGATACGCAGTATTTA. Translated: CASSMAWTDTQYL.

The rearrangement links TRBV7-8 to TRBJ1-5, with D possibly TRBD1 on 5 matching bases. This CDR3 has 16 residues. V lost 5 bases, J lost 1 base, and 15 bases lay in between. Germline loops: CDR1 SGHVS, CDR2 FQNEAQ. CDR3 residues: CASSKGARASNQPQHF. The CDR3 DNA is TGTGCCAGCAGCAAAGGGGCGAGGGCAAGCAATCAGCCCCAGCATTTT.

V usage is TRBV4-3 and J usage is TRBJ1-1; D possibly corresponds to TRBD1 (6 bases). V was pared by 0 bases and J by 7 bases, with 18 bases between. Germline CDR1 LGHNA, CDR2 YSLEER. The CDR3 consists of 16 residues. CDR3 loop: CASSQDSEPRGGEAFF. The CDR3 region has the DNA TGCGCCAGCAGCCAAGATTCGGAGCCAAGGGGGGGTGAAGCTTTCTTT.

Regarding this clonotype: A junction end diverges from the germline sequence, so it may reflect a read error. The V and J genes are TRBV6-1 and TRBJ2-2; TRBD1 or TRBD2 may be the D gene (5 bases each). Per germline, CDR1 MNHNS and CDR2 SASEGT. This CDR3 has 18 residues. This CDR3 is CASSEALLGEANTGELSF. CDR3 DNA sequence: TGTGCCAGCAGTGAAGCGCTTCTAGGGGAAGCGAACACCGGGGAGCTGTCTTTT.

Regarding this clonotype: A much larger clone is a single base away; this may be a read error. The genes are TRBV4-2 and TRBJ2-3, with 9 bases lining up with TRBD2. Germline V CDR1 and CDR2: LGHNA, YNFKEQ. The CDR3 is made up of 15 amino acids. In DNA form, the CDR3 reads TGTACCAGCAGCCCGTTAGCGGGAGGCACAGATACGCAGTATTTT. It is translated as CTSSPLAGGTDTQYF.

On this clonotype: The junction does not match germline at one end; this may be a read error. The chain employs TRBV12-3 or TRBV12-4 and TRBJ2-7; the D gene is possibly TRBD2 (6 bases). This CDR3 spans 15 amino acids. The CDR3 sequence is CANSFSGGASYEQYF. CDR3 nucleotides: TGTGCCAACAGTTTTAGCGGCGGAGCCTCCTACGAGCAGTACTTC.

There are many counts of this clonotype. The genes are TRBV29-1 and TRBJ2-7, with 8 positions matching TRBD1. V lost 5 bases, J lost 0 bases, and 6 bases stayed unmatched. Germline V gene lookup returns CDR1 SQVTM and CDR2 ANQGSEA. The CDR3 spans 14 residues. CDR3 sequence (DNA): TGCAGCGTTAGACAGGGGCCCAACTCCTACGAGCAGTACTTC. The encoded protein is CSVRQGPNSYEQYF.

The chain employs TRBV5-3 and TRBJ2-3, with 8 bases lining up with TRBD1. TRBV5-3 is identified as an open reading frame with a role that is uncertain. V was clipped by 0 bases and J by 10 bases; unmatched bases: 16. This CDR3 is built from 17 residues. CDR3 sequence: CARSLDFRDRWIPSQYF. For the CDR3, the DNA is TGTGCCAGAAGCTTGGATTTCAGGGACAGGTGGATTCCGTCGCAGTATTTT.

In the case of this clonotype: The junction shows a germline mismatch at one end, possibly a read error. The CDR3 DNA follows: TGTACCAGCAACTTGGGAGGTGGGAATGGTGAGCGGTTCTTC. It is translated as CTSNLGGGNGERFF. This chain uses TRBV11-3 with TRBJ2-1; D is possibly TRBD2 (6 bases). This CDR3 region has 14 residues. Per germline, CDR1 SGHNT and CDR2 YENEEA.

The chain employs TRBV28 and TRBJ2-2, with a tentative D call TRBD1 (6 bases). Trimming cost V 5 bases and J 7 bases, with 14 bases left between them. Germline CDR1 and CDR2: MDHEN and SYDVKM. The CDR3 consists of 14 residues. CDR3 in DNA: TGTGCCAGCAGTAACAGGGTGAACGTCGGGGAGCTGTTTTTT. Its protein product is CASSNRVNVGELFF.

About this clonotype itself: One end of the junction varies from germline; a read error may be responsible. CDR3 residues: CSVACGNTIYF. DNA of the CDR3: TGTAGCGTTGCGTGTGGAAACACCATATATTTT. The chain carries TRBV29-1 and TRBJ1-3; no firm D call. The germline CDR1 and CDR2 sequences are SQVTM and ANQGSEA. This CDR3 comprises 11 residues.

The chain couples TRBV14 to TRBJ1-4; D is uncertain. The CDR3 runs 16 residues. Trimming left V 8 bases short and J 0 bases short, with 16 bases between. Germline V gene sequence: CDR1 SGHDN, CDR2 FVKESK. The CDR3 DNA reads as TGTGCCAGCCGCCGGAACATTCTTTCAACTAATGAAAAACTGTTTTTT. This sequence encodes CASRRNILSTNEKLFF.

Concerning this clonotype: At one boundary the junction diverges from the germline segment, which might be a read error. The J gene is TRBJ2-1, the V gene TRBV5-4; the D gene is possibly TRBD2 (6 bases). The length of the CDR3 is 14 residues. The germline V gene encodes CDR1 SGHNT and CDR2 YYREEE (reference sequence). The CDR3 DNA is TGTGCCAGCAGCTTGGCGGGCTTCCGTCGGGAGCAGTCCTTC. Its translation is CASSLAGFRREQSF.

CDR3 residues: CASSLALSGRAVVQFF. The CDR3 region has the DNA TGTGCCAGCAGCTTAGCCCTTAGCGGGAGGGCCGTTGTTCAGTTCTTC. The chain uses TRBV7-9 and TRBJ2-1, with 11 bases matching TRBD2. Germline V gives CDR1 SEHNR, CDR2 FQNEAQ (reference sequence). This CDR3 has 16 residues. The J segment lost 13 bases and the V segment lost 0 bases, leaving 11 bases of the junction unmatched.

This clonotype is a singleton in its sample. A junction end diverges from the germline sequence, so it may reflect a read error. The chain couples TRBV11-2 to TRBJ2-3; D ambiguous. Germline assignment: CDR1 SGHAT and CDR2 FQNNGV. The CDR3 totals 13 residues. DNA for the CDR3: TGTGCCAGCACCTCCCTACGCACAGACACGCAGTATTTT. Protein: CASTSLRTDTQYF.

On this clonotype: This likely comes from a read error, as the CDR3 has no conserved phenylalanine or tryptophan at its end. CDR3 protein: CSVALQSTNEKLFS. CDR3 nucleotides: TGCAGCGTTGCCTTACAGTCAACTAATGAAAAACTGTTTTCT. The J gene is TRBJ1-4, the V gene TRBV29-1; D is undetermined. Trimming cost V 4 bases and J 0 bases, with 9 bases left between them. The CDR3 length is 14 residues. From germline, CDR1 is SQVTM and CDR2 ANQGSEA.

As regards this clonotype: This is likely a read error, given that the CDR3 carries no conserved phenylalanine or tryptophan at its end. This chain links TRBV11-3 with TRBJ2-7; weak D call: TRBD1 (5 bases). The CDR3 consists of 14 residues. Trimming cost V 5 bases and J 3 bases, with 14 bases left between them. CDR1 is SGHNT and CDR2 is YENEEA in the germline V gene. In DNA form, the CDR3 reads TGTGCCAGCAGCCTTGGAGAAGGGGACTACGAGCAGTACATC. Amino acids: CASSLGEGDYEQYI.

This clonotype has a count of ten or more. The chain employs TRBV11-1 and TRBJ2-1, with 7 bases identical to TRBD2. The CDR3 covers 18 residues. Germline CDR1 SGHAT, CDR2 FQDESV (reference sequence). The V segment lost 0 bases and the J segment 0 bases; nucleotides outside the gene matches: 8. The DNA for the CDR3 is TGTGCCAGCAGCTTAGCGCGGGGGAGCGGAAGCTCCTACAATGAGCAGTTCTTC. Encoded protein: CASSLARGSGSSYNEQFF.

The V gene is TRBV4-3, the J gene TRBJ1-1; the D gene is possibly TRBD1 (6 bases). V lost 1 base to trimming and J lost 7 bases, with 16 bases between them. The length of the CDR3 is 15 residues. The germline gives CDR1 LGHNA, CDR2 YSLEER. CDR3 protein: CASSQVRQEDSEAFF. CDR3 bases: TGCGCCAGCAGCCAAGTTCGACAGGAGGACAGTGAAGCTTTCTTT.

Note on this clonotype: A much larger clone differs from this one at a single base, so this may be a read error. The rearrangement joins TRBV6-2 or TRBV6-3 to TRBJ2-7; a possible D gene is TRBD2 (5 bases). The CDR3 consists of 15 residues. Germline V CDR1 and CDR2: MNHEY, SVGEGT. Trimming left V 9 bases short and J 5 bases short, with 23 bases between. The DNA for the CDR3 is TGTGCCAGAGGATTACACGGACTGAATCCCCACGAGCAGTACTTC. This translates into CARGLHGLNPHEQYF.